This passage covers 30 T cell receptor beta chains from one sample sequenced in a study of T cell repertoires in cytomegalovirus infection. TCRdb re-derived calls from the reads in MiXCR, one entry per CDR3 protein. Of some 170,000 distinct CDR3 sequences in the sample, 17% were seen once. Specimen: CD8+ T cells from PBMCs. The receptors derive from a human donor in good health (CMV status not recorded). Some clones in this sample may be carry-over from other donors' samples.

In this sample, this clonotype turned up a few times. V and J are TRBV4-3 and TRBJ1-4, with no clear D. Trimming took off 0 bases at V and 4 bases at J, with 6 bases between the two ends. The germline V gene encodes CDR1 LGHNA and CDR2 YSLEER. CDR3 length: 14 residues. CDR3: CASSQDSLNEKLFF. The CDR3 region has the DNA TGCGCCAGCAGCCAAGATAGTCTTAATGAAAAACTGTTTTTT.

Only a few counts were recorded for this clonotype. This chain connects TRBV7-9 to TRBJ1-1, with D tentatively TRBD1 (6 bases). Germline loops: CDR1 SEHNR, CDR2 FQNEAQ (reference sequence). This CDR3 has 15 amino acids. V was trimmed by 5 bases and J by 0 bases, leaving 13 bases between them. The CDR3 region is CASSPQGHMNTEAFF. The CDR3 DNA reads TGTGCCAGCAGCCCCCAGGGGCACATGAACACTGAAGCTTTCTTT.

This clonotype came up many times. This sequence joins TRBV7-8 and TRBJ1-2, with 8 bases fitting TRBD1. This CDR3 contains 18 residues. Germline V gives CDR1 SGHVS, CDR2 FQNEAQ. V lost 5 bases, J lost 4 bases, and 18 bases stayed unmatched. In DNA form, the CDR3 reads TGTGCCAGCAGCCGCCAACTCCGGACAGGGCGTGGAGTCTATGGCTACACCTTC. It yields the protein CASSRQLRTGRGVYGYTF.

There are a few counts of this clonotype. V is TRBV12-3 or TRBV12-4 and J is TRBJ2-1, with D perhaps given as TRBD1 or TRBD2 (6 bases each). Trimming left V 2 bases short and J 9 bases short, with 14 bases between. There are 14 residues in the CDR3. DNA of the CDR3: TGTGCCAGCAGTTTATTAGGGGGGCTTAGTGAGCAGTTCTTC. Its protein product is CASSLLGGLSEQFF.

V is TRBV20-1 and J is TRBJ2-7, with a weak D call TRBD1 (6 bases). With 5 bases removed from V and 2 bases from J, the gap between germline ends came to 19 bases. The V gene's germline CDR1 is DFQATT and CDR2 SNEGSKA (reference sequence). CDR3 length: 15 residues. The DNA for the CDR3 is TGCAGTGCTGAAGCAAGAACAGGGCCAGCCTACGAGCAGTACTTC. Amino acid sequence: CSAEARTGPAYEQYF.

This clonotype was detected a few times. This CDR3 is CASSTLAGPSYNEQFF. Written as DNA, the CDR3 is TGTGCCAGTAGTACCTTAGCGGGGCCCTCCTACAATGAGCAGTTCTTC. This sequence joins TRBV19 and TRBJ2-1; 8 bases fit TRBD2. V lost 4 bases to trimming and J lost 0 bases; unmatched junction nucleotides: 5. The CDR3 is 16 residues long. CDR1 is LNHDA, CDR2 SQIVND, per germline (reference sequence).

J is TRBJ1-1 and V is TRBV6-6; the D gene is possibly TRBD1 (5 bases). With 2 bases removed from V and 1 base from J, the gap between germline ends came to 5 bases. CDR1 and CDR2 (germline): MNHNY, SVGAGI (reference sequence). The CDR3 is 13 amino acids. The CDR3 spells CASSYTGNTEAFF. The CDR3 region has the DNA TGTGCCAGCAGTTACACAGGGAACACTGAAGCTTTCTTT.

This clonotype turned up a few times. This chain connects TRBV12-3 or TRBV12-4 to TRBJ1-4; D may be TRBD1 (6 bases). This CDR3 region has 14 residues. Trimming cost V 6 bases and J 8 bases, with 16 bases left between them. The CDR3 loop reads CASSDTGREEKLFF. The CDR3 nucleotides are TGTGCCAGCAGCGATACAGGGAGGGAAGAAAAACTGTTTTTT.

The table lists this clonotype with a few counts. J is TRBJ2-1 and V is TRBV6-2 or TRBV6-3; TRBD2 aligns across 10 bases. The length of the CDR3 is 20 residues. Germline CDR1 and CDR2: MNHEY and SVGEGT. V trimming: 5 bases; J trimming: 4 bases; junction bases outside the gene matches: 20. CDR3: CASSDLWGLATALRYNEQFF. The CDR3 DNA reads TGTGCCAGCAGTGACTTATGGGGACTAGCGACCGCCCTTAGGTACAATGAGCAGTTCTTC.

The V call is TRBV4-2, the J call TRBJ1-2; D remains ambiguous. The germline V gene encodes CDR1 LGHNA and CDR2 YNFKEQ. The CDR3 totals 12 residues. V lost 3 bases, J lost 10 bases, and 12 bases lay in between. Here the CDR3 reads CASSQAGRLYTF. CDR3 bases: TGTGCCAGCAGCCAGGCAGGCCGTCTCTACACCTTC.

The chain joins TRBV4-3 to TRBJ2-1; D is possibly TRBD2 (5 bases). Trimming pared 1 base from V and 1 base from J, leaving 8 bases between. The CDR3 loop spans 15 amino acids. Germline CDR1 LGHNA, CDR2 YSLEER. The CDR3 region is CASSQARGSYNEQFF. The CDR3 DNA follows: TGCGCCAGCAGCCAAGCTCGGGGTTCCTACAATGAGCAGTTCTTC.

The chain employs TRBV5-1 and TRBJ2-7, with a possible D match to TRBD2 (7 bases). The length of the CDR3 is 15 residues. Germline CDR1 is SGHRS and CDR2 is YFSETQ. V dropped 1 base and J dropped 2 bases, with 13 bases sitting between them. The CDR3 reads CASSLSRGPAYEQYF. The CDR3 region has the DNA TGCGCCAGCAGCTTGTCGCGGGGGCCGGCCTACGAGCAGTACTTC.

The chain carries TRBV6-6 and TRBJ2-3; weak D call: TRBD2 (6 bases). Deletions cut 2 bases from V and 6 bases from J, with 15 bases between. The CDR3 totals 15 residues. Germline assignment: CDR1 MNHNY and CDR2 SVGAGI (reference sequence). The CDR3 sequence is CASSYEGPGVDTQYF. In DNA form, the CDR3 reads TGTGCCAGCAGTTACGAAGGGCCGGGGGTGGATACGCAGTATTTT.

V and J are TRBV7-8 and TRBJ1-6; D is possibly TRBD1 (5 bases). V was cut by 4 bases and J by 3 bases, with 16 bases left in between. The germline gives CDR1 SGHVS, CDR2 FQNEAQ. The CDR3 consists of 17 residues. The CDR3 sequence is CASSSHLGVSYNSPLHF. In DNA form, the CDR3 reads TGTGCCAGCAGCTCCCACCTGGGGGTGAGCTATAATTCACCCCTCCACTTT.

This clonotype occurred many times. This chain links TRBV11-1 with TRBJ2-7, with no clear D. Germline assignment: CDR1 SGHAT and CDR2 FQDESV (reference sequence). The V end was cut by 3 bases, the J end by 4 bases, with 13 bases between. This CDR3 region has 14 residues. CDR3 region: CASSLMGSSYEQYF. The DNA of the CDR3 is TGTGCCAGCAGCTTGATGGGCAGCTCGTACGAGCAGTACTTC.

The V call is TRBV7-6, the J call TRBJ2-1; 10 nucleotides line up with TRBD1. Germline CDR1 and CDR2: SGHVS and FNYEAQ. The V segment lost 5 bases and the J segment 8 bases; nucleotides outside the gene matches: 9. CDR3 length equals 15 residues. The CDR3, as DNA: TGTGCCAGCAGCGTAGACCGGGACAGGGGTCATGAGCAGTTCTTC. It encodes CASSVDRDRGHEQFF.

This clonotype was counted at least ten times. The CDR3 nucleotides read TGCGCCAGCAGCCTTGAATTGGGGTTTGCCAATCAGCCCCAGCATTTT. Protein sequence: CASSLELGFANQPQHF. The chain is built from TRBV4-1 and TRBJ1-5; no firm D call. In germline, CDR1 is MGHRA, CDR2 YSYEKL. The germline V and J ends were trimmed by 4 bases and 3 bases, with 16 bases remaining between them. The CDR3 contains 16 residues.

V usage is TRBV6-8 and J usage is TRBJ1-1; D is undetermined. CDR3 size: 15 residues. Between the trimmed V and J ends, which lost 0 bases and 0 bases, there was a span of 8 bases. The V gene's germline CDR1 is MNHGY and CDR2 SAAAGT. The CDR3: CASSYSEDMNTEAFF. As DNA, the CDR3 is TGTGCCAGCAGTTACTCAGAGGATATGAACACTGAAGCTTTCTTT.

This clonotype was counted between two and nine times. This chain uses TRBV11-2 with TRBJ2-3; TRBD1 or TRBD2 may be the D gene (6 bases each). Germline CDR1 is SGHAT and CDR2 is FQNNGV. V was trimmed by 7 bases and J by 5 bases, leaving 16 bases between them. This CDR3 is 14 amino acids long. CDR3 sequence: CASTKWGAGDTQYF. As DNA, the CDR3 is TGTGCCAGCACCAAGTGGGGGGCAGGAGATACGCAGTATTTT.

This clonotype was detected a few times. This chain links TRBV14 with TRBJ2-1; the match to TRBD1 covers 9 bases. Germline assignment: CDR1 SGHDN and CDR2 FVKESK. With V trimmed by 0 bases and J by 2 bases, 11 bases remained unmatched. The CDR3 totals 19 residues. CDR3 DNA: TGTGCCAGCAGCCAAGAGGGGACAGGGCTAGCCCTTACCTACAATGAGCAGTTCTTC. Encoded protein: CASSQEGTGLALTYNEQFF.

The genes are TRBV11-2 and TRBJ2-1; 9 nucleotides align to TRBD1. The CDR3 is 13 amino acids. Germline V gene lookup returns CDR1 SGHAT and CDR2 FQNNGV. V trimming: 5 bases; J trimming: 9 bases; junction bases outside the gene matches: 5. The CDR3 region has the DNA TGTGCCAGCAGCGCAGACAGGGGGGCTGAGCAGTTCTTC. This gives the protein CASSADRGAEQFF.

This clonotype was seen a handful of times. The chain uses TRBV12-3 or TRBV12-4 and TRBJ1-2; a weak D match, TRBD1 (5 bases). This CDR3 is built from 17 residues. V lost 5 bases to trimming and J lost 7 bases, with 26 bases between them. Here the CDR3 reads CASSPFPRREGVSGYTF. The DNA for the CDR3 is TGTGCCAGCAGTCCCTTTCCCCGCAGGGAGGGAGTGAGTGGCTACACCTTC.

This clonotype was seen a handful of times. V usage is TRBV7-9 and J usage is TRBJ1-1, with D possibly TRBD1 on 5 matching bases. Germline lookup yields CDR1 SEHNR and CDR2 FQNEAQ (reference sequence). The CDR3 has 12 residues. Trimming left V 6 bases short and J 3 bases short, with 8 bases between. CDR3 residues: CASRRGDTEAFF. The CDR3 DNA reads TGTGCCAGCAGGCGAGGGGACACTGAAGCTTTCTTT.

This chain connects TRBV11-2 to TRBJ2-6, with D tentatively TRBD1 (6 bases). Deletions cut 6 bases from V and 0 bases from J, with 21 bases between. Per germline, CDR1 SGHAT and CDR2 FQNNGV. The CDR3 is 19 amino acids. In nucleotides, the CDR3 is TGTGCCAGCAGTACAATTCCCCGGGACACCCGCTCTGGGGCCAACGTCCTGACTTTC. Translated, it gives CASSTIPRDTRSGANVLTF.

In this sample, this clonotype turned up a few times. The V call is TRBV7-3, the J call TRBJ1-1; TRBD1 matches at 11 bases. Looked up from germline, CDR1 is SGHTA and CDR2 is FQGTGA. The CDR3 is made up of 14 amino acids. The V and J ends lost 5 bases and 6 bases, in that order; junction bases with no gene match: 5. CDR3 protein: CASSQTDRGPEAFF. In nucleotides, the CDR3 is TGTGCCAGCAGCCAGACGGACAGGGGGCCTGAAGCTTTCTTT.

The V and J genes are TRBV7-9 and TRBJ1-6; 8 nucleotides line up with TRBD1. The CDR3 is made up of 15 amino acids. Per the germline V gene, CDR1 is SEHNR and CDR2 is FQNEAQ (reference sequence). Unmatched junction bases numbered 6, after V lost 6 bases and J lost 5 bases. The CDR3 sequence is CASRGQDKNNSPLHF. The CDR3 nucleotides read TGTGCCAGCAGGGGACAGGATAAGAATAATTCACCCCTCCACTTT.

In this sample, this clonotype turned up many times. The rearrangement uses TRBV4-1 and TRBJ2-5, with D hard to call. CDR1 is MGHRA and CDR2 is YSYEKL in the germline V gene. Trimming pared 4 bases from V and 4 bases from J, leaving 4 bases between. This CDR3 region has 11 residues. The CDR3 coding sequence is TGCGCCAGCAGCCGGGGAGAGACCCAGTACTTC. Its protein is CASSRGETQYF.

In its sample, this clonotype was seen a few times. The chain couples TRBV7-6 to TRBJ2-3; maybe TRBD2 (7 bases). This CDR3 is built from 15 residues. Germline assignment: CDR1 SGHVS and CDR2 FNYEAQ. Trimming stripped 4 bases from V and 5 bases from J, with 16 bases between. The CDR3 protein is CASSSLPGGIDTQYF. CDR3 DNA sequence: TGTGCCAGCAGCTCGCTCCCGGGGGGCATAGATACGCAGTATTTT. The full variable domain, rest sourced from reference TRBV7-6 and TRBJ2-3, is GAGVSQSPRYKVTKRGQDVALRCDPISGHVSLYWYRQALGQGPEFLTYFNYEAQQDKSGLPNDRFSAERPEGSISTLTIQRTEQRDSAMYRCASSSLPGGIDTQYFGPGTRLTVL.

This CDR3 reads CAIRTENTGELFF. CDR3 in DNA: TGTGCCATTCGGACAGAAAACACCGGGGAGCTGTTTTTT. The chain carries TRBV2 and TRBJ2-2; D is possibly TRBD1 (6 bases). There are 13 residues in the CDR3. V shed 10 bases and J shed 2 bases, with 11 bases lying between them. The germline CDR1 and CDR2 sequences are SNHLY and FYNNEI.

CDR3 nucleotides: TGTGCCAGCAGCTGGGACAGGAGCTACTATGGCTACACCTTC. Translating gives CASSWDRSYYGYTF. The chain joins TRBV7-8 to TRBJ1-2; TRBD1 matches 8 bases. In germline, CDR1 is SGHVS, CDR2 FQNEAQ. CDR3 length: 14 residues. After removal of 4 bases from V and 3 bases from J, the junction contained 4 bases not matched to a gene.